This T cell receptor (beta chain) originates from a study of blood T cell repertoires in COVID-19. The data were produced by immunoSEQ multiplex PCR, yet TCRdb's version contains in-frame clones alone and is incomplete. This table has some 100,000 clones, around 90% appearing once. The ends lost 3 bases at V and 8 bases at J; junction bases unmatched: 9. The CDR3 length is 14 residues. Looked up from germline, CDR1 is LNHNV and CDR2 is YYDKDF (reference sequence). The sequence was collected from a woman in her sixties or seventies with acute or convalescent COVID-19. The sequenced sample was peripheral blood. The rearrangement links TRBV15 to TRBJ1-2; 7 nucleotides match TRBD1. The CDR3 protein is CATSRRVTGDGYTF. For the CDR3, the DNA is TGTGCCACCAGCAGGCGCGTTACAGGGGACGGCTACACCTTC.